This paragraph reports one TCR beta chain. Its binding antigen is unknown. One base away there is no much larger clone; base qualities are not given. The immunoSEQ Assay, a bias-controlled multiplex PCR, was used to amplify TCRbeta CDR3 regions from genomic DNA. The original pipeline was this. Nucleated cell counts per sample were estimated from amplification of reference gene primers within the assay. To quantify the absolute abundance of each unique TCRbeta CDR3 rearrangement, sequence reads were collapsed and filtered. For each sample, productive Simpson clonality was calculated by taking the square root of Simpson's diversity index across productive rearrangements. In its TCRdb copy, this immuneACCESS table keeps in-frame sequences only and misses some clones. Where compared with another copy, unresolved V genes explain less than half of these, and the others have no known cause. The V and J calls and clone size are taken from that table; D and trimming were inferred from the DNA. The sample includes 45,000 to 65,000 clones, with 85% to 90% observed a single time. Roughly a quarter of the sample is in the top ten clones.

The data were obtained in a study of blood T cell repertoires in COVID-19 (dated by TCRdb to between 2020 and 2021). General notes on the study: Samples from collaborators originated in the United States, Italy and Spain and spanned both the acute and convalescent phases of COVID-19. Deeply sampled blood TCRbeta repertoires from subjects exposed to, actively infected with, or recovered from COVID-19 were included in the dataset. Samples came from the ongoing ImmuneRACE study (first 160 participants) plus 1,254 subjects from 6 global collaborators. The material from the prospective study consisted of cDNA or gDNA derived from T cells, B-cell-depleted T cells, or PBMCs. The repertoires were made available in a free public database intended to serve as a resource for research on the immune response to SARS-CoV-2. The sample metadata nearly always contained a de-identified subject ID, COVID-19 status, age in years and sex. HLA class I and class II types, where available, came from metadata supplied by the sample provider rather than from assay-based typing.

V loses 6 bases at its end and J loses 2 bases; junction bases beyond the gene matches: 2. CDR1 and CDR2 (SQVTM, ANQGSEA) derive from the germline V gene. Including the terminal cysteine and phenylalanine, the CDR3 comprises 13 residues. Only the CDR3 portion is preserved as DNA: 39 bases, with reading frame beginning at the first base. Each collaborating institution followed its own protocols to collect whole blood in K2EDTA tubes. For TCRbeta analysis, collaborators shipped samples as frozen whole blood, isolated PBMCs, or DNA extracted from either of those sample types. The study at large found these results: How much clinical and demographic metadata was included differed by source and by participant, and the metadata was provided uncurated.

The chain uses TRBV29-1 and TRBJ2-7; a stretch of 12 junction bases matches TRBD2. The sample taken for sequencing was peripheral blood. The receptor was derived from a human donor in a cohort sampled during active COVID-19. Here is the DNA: TGCAGCGTACGGACTAGCGGGGCCTACGAGCAGTACTTC. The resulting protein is CSVRTSGAYEQYF.